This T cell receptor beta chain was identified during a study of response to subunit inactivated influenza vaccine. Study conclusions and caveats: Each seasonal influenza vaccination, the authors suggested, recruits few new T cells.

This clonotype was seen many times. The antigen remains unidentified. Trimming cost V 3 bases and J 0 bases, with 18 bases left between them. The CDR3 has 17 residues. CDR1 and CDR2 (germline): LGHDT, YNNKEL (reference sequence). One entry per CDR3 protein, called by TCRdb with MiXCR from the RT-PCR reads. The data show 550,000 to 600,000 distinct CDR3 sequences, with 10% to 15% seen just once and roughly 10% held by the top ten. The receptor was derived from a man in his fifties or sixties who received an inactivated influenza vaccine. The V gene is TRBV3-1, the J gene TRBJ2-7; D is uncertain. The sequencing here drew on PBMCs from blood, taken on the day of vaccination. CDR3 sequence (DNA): TGTGCCAGCAGCCACCCCTTAGGGCAGGCAGGCTCCTACGAGCAGTACTTC. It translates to CASSHPLGQAGSYEQYF.